This TCR beta chain was captured by sequencing in a study of blood T cell repertoires in COVID-19 (dated by TCRdb to the early 2020s). As for the study more broadly: Collaborator samples came from the United States, Italy and Spain and covered acute and convalescent phases of COVID-19. The material from the prospective study consisted of cDNA or gDNA derived from T cells, B-cell-depleted T cells, or PBMCs. The dataset comprised deeply sampled blood TCRbeta repertoires from subjects exposed to, actively infected with, or recovered from COVID-19. The repertoires were released in a freely available public database meant as a resource for research on the immune response to SARS-CoV-2. Samples were obtained from the ongoing ImmuneRACE study (first 160 participants) and from about 1,300 subjects provided by 6 global collaborators. The sample metadata nearly always contained a de-identified subject ID, COVID-19 status, age in years and sex. Where available, HLA class I and class II types were taken from metadata supplied by the sample provider and were not determined by assay-based typing. Overall study outcomes, separate from this receptor: The quantity of clinical and demographic metadata differed by source and by participant and was supplied without curation.

Trimming takes 0 bases from V and 0 bases from J, and the germline ends sit 8 bases apart. The cysteine opens and the phenylalanine closes a CDR3 of 15 amino acids. The read is trimmed to its CDR3 DNA, 45 bases read in frame from base 1. The germline V gene specifies SGHTS as CDR1 and YDEGEE as CDR2. On this clone: This clone's antigen is unknown. Base qualities are missing; no much larger clone stands one base away.

Collaborating institutions collected whole blood in K2EDTA tubes following their own protocols. Collaborator samples were shipped for TCRbeta analysis as frozen whole blood, isolated PBMCs, or DNA extracted from either sample type. The immunoSEQ Assay, a bias-controlled multiplex PCR, was used to amplify TCRbeta CDR3 regions from genomic DNA. As for the original processing: The number of nucleated cells in each sample was estimated from the amplification of reference gene primers within the assay. To quantify the absolute abundance of each unique TCRbeta CDR3 rearrangement, sequence reads were collapsed and filtered. Productive Simpson clonality was computed per sample as the square root of Simpson's diversity index over productive rearrangements. TCRdb provides this immuneACCESS table in a form limited to in-frame rearrangements. Some clones are lacking; in checked studies, under half of them reflect an unresolved V gene, and why the rest are absent is not known. Clone size and V and J calls were adopted from that table, with D and trimming inferred from the DNA. The sample contains 100,000 to 150,000 clones, 70% to 90% of them found a single time. The ten biggest clones cover approximately 1% of the sample.

The sequence derives from a woman older than 75 with acute or convalescent COVID-19. Sequencing was performed on peripheral blood. Rearrangement joined TRBV5-8 to TRBJ2-3; the best D guess is TRBD1, with 6 bases matching. The nucleotide sequence reads TGTGCCAGCAGCTTGGCCAGGGGTAGCACAGATACGCAGTATTTT. This codes for CASSLARGSTDTQYF.